Presented here are 24 T cell receptor beta chains from one specimen sequenced in a study of T-cell reconstitution after alpha-beta-depleted transplantation in children listed by TCRdb under 2016. The protocol used for the library was PCR. Instrument used: Illumina HiSeq 2500. To normalize quantification of the TCRbeta repertoire, the TCR libraries were built with molecular barcoding that relied on unique molecular identifiers. The public reads were quality trimmed at Q25 with fastp and then assembled into clones with MiXCR by TCRdb, keeping productive beta chains. Every entry covers one CDR3 protein and lists the most common genes and DNA from its rows. The sample yields some 140,000 distinct CDR3 sequences; around 9.8% were counted once. The top ten clones comprise 24% of the sample. The label giving this sample's treatment or condition can be read as: allogeneic hematopoietic cell transplantation with graft depleted of TCRalphabeta T cells and CD19 B cells.

Sample: PBMCs, mostly from graft donor cells, taken 180 days after TCRalphabeta/CD19-depleted stem cell transplant. The receptors originated from a girl less than two years old who had a stem cell transplant for combined immunodeficiency, so the T cells may come from the graft donor.

CDR3 region: CSAARQSPLHEQYF. In DNA form, the CDR3 reads TGCAGTGCCGCCCGTCAGTCCCCTCTTCACGAGCAGTACTTC. V usage is TRBV20-1 and J usage is TRBJ2-7; no reliable D call. The CDR3 runs 14 residues. With 6 bases removed from V and 5 bases from J, the gap between germline ends came to 20 bases. Germline assignment: CDR1 DFQATT and CDR2 SNEGSKA (reference sequence).

The table lists this clonotype with a few counts. The V and J genes are TRBV25-1 and TRBJ1-2, with TRBD1 matching 7 bases. CDR1 MGHDK and CDR2 SYGVNS come from the germline V gene. The CDR3 is made up of 14 amino acids. The V and J ends lost 4 bases and 2 bases, in that order; junction bases with no gene match: 4. In DNA, the CDR3 is TGTGCCAGCAGTGGACCGGGACAGAACTATGGCTACACCTTC. It codes for CASSGPGQNYGYTF.

Details on this clonotype: A read error may account for a junction end that differs from germline. The V and J genes are TRBV11-1 and TRBJ2-1; 7 bases agree with TRBD2. Germline loops: CDR1 SGHAT, CDR2 FQDESV (reference sequence). The CDR3 has 15 residues. The CDR3 loop reads CASSSLAGSCNEQFF. CDR3 nucleotides: TGTGCCAGCAGCTCATTAGCGGGCTCCTGCAATGAGCAGTTCTTC.

DNA for the CDR3: TGTGCCAGCAGTAAGGGACAGGGGTTCGCCGAGACCCAGTACTTC. It codes for CASSKGQGFAETQYF. V usage is TRBV7-2 and J usage is TRBJ2-5; TRBD1 matches 10 bases. Germline CDR1 is SGHTA and CDR2 is FQGNSA. The CDR3 length is 15 residues. J gave up 5 bases and V 6 bases, and 9 bases lay outside the gene matches.

This clonotype was counted only a few times. V is TRBV29-1 and J is TRBJ2-3, with D uncertain. Germline CDR1 SQVTM, CDR2 ANQGSEA. CDR3 length equals 10 residues. With 6 bases removed from V and 3 bases from J, the gap between germline ends came to 4 bases. This CDR3 is CSVETDTQYF. CDR3 DNA sequence: TGCAGCGTGGAAACAGATACGCAGTATTTT.

Notes on this clonotype: Given a much more abundant clone one base away, this may be a read error. The gene calls are TRBV20-1 and TRBJ2-7; no clear D gene. The CDR3 sequence is 11 residues long. The germline V and J ends were trimmed by 6 bases and 4 bases, with 10 bases remaining between them. The germline CDR1 and CDR2 sequences are DFQATT and SNEGSKA (reference sequence). CDR3 amino acids: CSALTVYEQYF. As DNA, the CDR3 is TGCAGTGCCCTGACGGTTTACGAGCAGTACTTC.

This clonotype has more than one count but fewer than ten. J is TRBJ2-2 and V is TRBV20-1, with D tentatively TRBD2 (5 bases). V was trimmed by 6 bases and J by 1 base, leaving 18 bases between them. CDR1 and CDR2 from the germline V gene are DFQATT and SNEGSKA (reference sequence). This CDR3 has 16 residues. Here the CDR3 reads CSAYSDREENTGELFF. Here the CDR3 DNA reads TGCAGTGCCTATTCGGACCGGGAAGAGAACACCGGGGAGCTGTTTTTT.

In its sample, this clonotype was seen a few times. This chain joins TRBV4-1 and TRBJ2-2; tentatively, D is TRBD2 (6 bases). Trimming removed 3 bases at V and 0 bases at J, with 11 bases between. The CDR3 has 16 amino acids. Looked up from germline, CDR1 is MGHRA and CDR2 is YSYEKL. The CDR3 coding sequence is TGCGCCAGCAGCCACCTTAGCGGAACGAACACCGGGGAGCTGTTTTTT. It specifies CASSHLSGTNTGELFF.

The chain carries TRBV5-4 and TRBJ2-7; D not certain. Germline values: CDR1 SGHNT, CDR2 YYREEE (reference sequence). V lost 0 bases and J 5 bases, leaving 9 bases between the germline ends. CDR3 length: 13 amino acids. Written as DNA, the CDR3 is TGTGCCAGCAGCTTGGTTCAGGTCGACGAGCAGTACTTC. Translating gives CASSLVQVDEQYF.

The V gene is TRBV4-1, the J gene TRBJ2-1; maybe TRBD1 (6 bases). CDR1 is MGHRA, CDR2 YSYEKL, per germline. V was pared by 1 base and J by 5 bases, with 15 bases between. The CDR3 totals 16 residues. CDR3 sequence (DNA): TGCGCCAGCAGCCAAGCCCGACAGGAATTAAACAATGAGCAGTTCTTC. As protein: CASSQARQELNNEQFF.

This clonotype was counted between two and nine times. This sequence joins TRBV12-3 or TRBV12-4 and TRBJ2-4; maybe TRBD2 (5 bases). The CDR3 extends over 13 amino acids. Trimming cost V 2 bases and J 8 bases, with 10 bases left between them. The CDR3 sequence: CASSLLGGDIQYF. The CDR3 region has the DNA TGTGCCAGCAGTTTATTAGGAGGAGACATTCAGTACTTC.

The V call is TRBV11-2, the J call TRBJ2-6, with TRBD2 identical over 10 bases. V lost 3 bases, J lost 0 bases, and 5 bases stayed unmatched. The CDR3 extends over 18 amino acids. Germline V lookup: CDR1 SGHAT, CDR2 FQNNGV. The CDR3 DNA follows: TGTGCCAGCAGCTTTCTAGCGGGGGTCCTCTCTGGGGCCAACGTCCTGACTTTC. Translation: CASSFLAGVLSGANVLTF.

Only a few counts were recorded for this clonotype. An end of the junction does not agree with germline; a read error may underlie this. The chain combines TRBV2 with TRBJ2-1; 7 nucleotides line up with TRBD2. The CDR3 is made up of 16 amino acids. Germline CDR1 is SNHLY and CDR2 is FYNNEI. For the CDR3, the DNA is TGTGCCAGCAGGGAAGTAGCGGGTGAAACCTACAATGAGCAGTTCTTC. Residues: CASREVAGETYNEQFF.

This clonotype came up many times. CDR3 bases: TGCGCCAGCAGCTTGAGCGGTACCTACGAGCAGTACTTC. Amino acid sequence: CASSLSGTYEQYF. The gene calls are TRBV5-1 and TRBJ2-7; tentatively, D is TRBD2 (5 bases). The CDR3 runs 13 residues. With 1 base removed from V and 2 bases from J, the gap between germline ends came to 7 bases. CDR1 and CDR2 from the germline V gene are SGHRS and YFSETQ.

This clonotype was counted a few times. J is TRBJ2-7 and V is TRBV29-1, with TRBD1 identical over 9 bases. V lost 5 bases and J lost 0; bases outside the gene matches: 5. This CDR3 region has 14 residues. The V gene's germline CDR1 is SQVTM and CDR2 ANQGSEA. The CDR3 region is CSVSDRGSSYEQYF. DNA of the CDR3: TGCAGCGTTTCAGACAGGGGGAGCTCCTACGAGCAGTACTTC.

This clonotype has at least ten counts. The chain carries TRBV20-1 and TRBJ2-5; possibly TRBD1 or TRBD2 for D (5 bases each). This CDR3 has 17 amino acids. With 0 bases removed from V and 0 bases from J, the gap between germline ends came to 17 bases. Germline V gene lookup returns CDR1 DFQATT and CDR2 SNEGSKA (reference sequence). DNA for the CDR3: TGCAGTGCTAGAGATCTGGGGCGGGTGGGGTACCAAGAGACCCAGTACTTC. It encodes CSARDLGRVGYQETQYF.

This clonotype was seen more than once but under ten times. The chain combines TRBV29-1 with TRBJ1-1; D call uncertain. CDR3 length equals 13 residues. Germline assignment: CDR1 SQVTM and CDR2 ANQGSEA. The V end lost 4 bases, the J end lost 0 bases, and 9 bases lay between the germline ends. CDR3 bases: TGCAGCGTTGGAGGGTCAGTGAACACTGAAGCTTTCTTT. It encodes CSVGGSVNTEAFF.

In this sample, this clonotype turned up a few times. This sequence joins TRBV2 and TRBJ2-3; no clear D gene. The CDR3 runs to 12 residues. CDR1 SNHLY and CDR2 FYNNEI come from the germline V gene. Deletions cut 4 bases from V and 6 bases from J, with 8 bases between. Here the CDR3 DNA reads TGTGCCAGCAGTGCGAACCACGATACGCAGTATTTT. Translated: CASSANHDTQYF.

This clonotype appeared a few times. The V call is TRBV12-3 or TRBV12-4, the J call TRBJ2-7, with D tentatively TRBD2 (6 bases). V was trimmed by 5 bases and J by 3 bases, leaving 17 bases between them. The CDR3 sequence is 15 residues long. The DNA of the CDR3 is TGTGCCAGCAGTATTGCGGGGAAGGTAGGCTACGAGCAGTACTTC. This gives the protein CASSIAGKVGYEQYF.

Ten or more counts support this clonotype. DNA of the CDR3: TGCGCCAGCAGCTTGGTGGTGCAGGATGGCTACACCTTC. Its translation is CASSLVVQDGYTF. V gene TRBV5-1 combines with J gene TRBJ1-2; the D is unclear. Germline-derived CDR1 and CDR2 are SGHRS and YFSETQ. The CDR3 totals 13 residues. Trimming took 0 bases from V and 6 from J, leaving 9 bases between them.

CDR3 in amino acids: CASNLRPNTGELFF. The CDR3 DNA is TGTGCCAGTAATCTGCGACCGAACACCGGGGAGCTGTTTTTT. The chain joins TRBV19 to TRBJ2-2; D remains ambiguous. Germline V CDR1 and CDR2: LNHDA, SQIVND (reference sequence). V lost 7 bases to trimming and J lost 0 bases, with 9 bases between them. The CDR3 extends over 14 amino acids.

This clonotype was seen only a few times. The chain carries TRBV10-3 and TRBJ2-7; unclear D gene. Germline V CDR1 and CDR2: ENHRY, SYGVKD. The CDR3 covers 15 residues. Between the trimmed V and J ends, which lost 11 bases and 3 bases, there was a span of 23 bases. CDR3 sequence (DNA): TGTGCCGTCTCCTCGTCGGGCCCCAGTATCTACGAGCAGTACTTC. Translation gives CAVSSSGPSIYEQYF.

This clonotype was observed many times. Here the CDR3 reads CASSSGQETQYF. CDR3 coding DNA: TGTGCCAGCAGCTCGGGGCAAGAGACCCAGTACTTC. The rearrangement links TRBV7-8 to TRBJ2-5, with a weak D call TRBD2 (5 bases). V was cut by 4 bases and J by 2 bases, with 5 bases left in between. The CDR3 contains 12 residues. Germline V gives CDR1 SGHVS, CDR2 FQNEAQ.

This clonotype came up a few times. The V and J genes are TRBV20-1 and TRBJ2-3; either TRBD1 or TRBD2 may fit D (5 bases each). Germline V gives CDR1 DFQATT, CDR2 SNEGSKA (reference sequence). The CDR3 runs 16 residues. V lost 3 bases and J 3 bases, leaving 19 bases between the germline ends. CDR3 residues: CSASVPGQGGTDTQYF. CDR3 nucleotide sequence: TGCAGTGCTAGCGTACCTGGGCAGGGCGGGACAGATACGCAGTATTTT.